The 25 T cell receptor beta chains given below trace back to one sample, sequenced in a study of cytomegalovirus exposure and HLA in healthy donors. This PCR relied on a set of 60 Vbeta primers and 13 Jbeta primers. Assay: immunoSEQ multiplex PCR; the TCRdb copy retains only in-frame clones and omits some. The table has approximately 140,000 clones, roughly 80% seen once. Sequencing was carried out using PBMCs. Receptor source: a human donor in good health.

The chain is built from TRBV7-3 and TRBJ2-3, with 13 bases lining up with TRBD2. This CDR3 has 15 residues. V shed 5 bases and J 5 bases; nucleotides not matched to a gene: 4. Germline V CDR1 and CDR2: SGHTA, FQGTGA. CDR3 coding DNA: TGTGCCAGCAGCGAACTAGCGGGAGGGATAGATACGCAGTATTTT. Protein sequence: CASSELAGGIDTQYF. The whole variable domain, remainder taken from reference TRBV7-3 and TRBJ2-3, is GAGVSQTPSNKVTEKGKYVELRCDPISGHTALYWYRQSLGQGPEFLIYFQGTGAADDSGLPNDRFFAVRPEGSVSTLKIQRTERGDSAVYLCASSELAGGIDTQYFGPGTRLTVL.

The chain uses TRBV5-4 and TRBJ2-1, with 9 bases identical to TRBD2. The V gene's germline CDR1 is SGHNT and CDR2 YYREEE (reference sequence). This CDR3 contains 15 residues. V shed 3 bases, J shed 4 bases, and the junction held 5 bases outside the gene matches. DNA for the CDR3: TGTGCCAGCAGCTCGTTAGCGGGGGCTTACAATGAGCAGTTCTTC. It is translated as CASSSLAGAYNEQFF.

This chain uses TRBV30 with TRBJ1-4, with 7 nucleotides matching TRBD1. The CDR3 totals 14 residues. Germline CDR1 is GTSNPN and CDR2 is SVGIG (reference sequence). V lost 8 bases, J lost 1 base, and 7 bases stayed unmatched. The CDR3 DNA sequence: TGTGCCCGGACGACAGGGCGAACTAATGAAAAACTGTTTTTT. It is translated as CARTTGRTNEKLFF.

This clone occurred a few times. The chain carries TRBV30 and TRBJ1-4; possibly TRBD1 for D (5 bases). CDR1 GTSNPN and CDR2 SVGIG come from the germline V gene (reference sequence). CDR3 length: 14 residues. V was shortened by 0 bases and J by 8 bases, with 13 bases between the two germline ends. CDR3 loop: CAWSVGQGSEKLFF. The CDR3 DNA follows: TGTGCCTGGAGTGTAGGTCAGGGTAGCGAAAAACTGTTTTTT.

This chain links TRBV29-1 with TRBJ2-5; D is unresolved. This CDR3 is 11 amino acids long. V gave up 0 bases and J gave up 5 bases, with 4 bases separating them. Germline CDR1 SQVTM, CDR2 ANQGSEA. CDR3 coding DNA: TGCAGCGTTGAAGATCTCGAGACCCAGTACTTC. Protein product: CSVEDLETQYF. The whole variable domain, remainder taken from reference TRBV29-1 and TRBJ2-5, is SAVISQKPSRDICQRGTSLTIQCQVDSQVTMMFWYRQQPGQSLTLIATANQGSEATYESGFVIDKFPISRPNLTFSTLTVSNMSPEDSSIYLCSVEDLETQYFGPGTRLLVL.

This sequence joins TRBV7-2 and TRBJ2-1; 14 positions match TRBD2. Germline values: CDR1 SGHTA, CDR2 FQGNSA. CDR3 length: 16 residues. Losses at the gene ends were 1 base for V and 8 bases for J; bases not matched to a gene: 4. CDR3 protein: CASSLVGTSGRDEQFF. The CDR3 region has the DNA TGTGCCAGCAGCTTAGTAGGGACTAGCGGGAGAGATGAGCAGTTCTTC.

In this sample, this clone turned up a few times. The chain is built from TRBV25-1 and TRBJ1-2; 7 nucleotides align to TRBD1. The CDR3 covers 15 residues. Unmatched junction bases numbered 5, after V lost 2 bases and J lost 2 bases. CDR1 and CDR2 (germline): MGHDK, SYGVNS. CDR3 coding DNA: TGTGCCAGCAGTGAACCCGGGGACAGCAACTATGGCTACACCTTC. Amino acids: CASSEPGDSNYGYTF.

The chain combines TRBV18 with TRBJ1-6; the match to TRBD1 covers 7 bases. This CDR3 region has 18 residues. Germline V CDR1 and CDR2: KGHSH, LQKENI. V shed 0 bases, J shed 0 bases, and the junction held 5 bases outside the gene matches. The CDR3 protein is CASSPPETGYSYNSPLHF. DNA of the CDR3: TGTGCCAGCTCACCACCCGAGACAGGGTACTCCTATAATTCACCCCTCCACTTT.

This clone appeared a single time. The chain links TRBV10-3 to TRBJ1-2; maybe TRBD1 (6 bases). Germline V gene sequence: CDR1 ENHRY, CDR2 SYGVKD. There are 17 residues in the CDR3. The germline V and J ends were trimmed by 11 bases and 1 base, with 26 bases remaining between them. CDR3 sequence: CAATGSQATILNYGYTF. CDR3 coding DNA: TGTGCCGCCACAGGGTCCCAGGCGACTATACTTAACTATGGCTACACCTTC.

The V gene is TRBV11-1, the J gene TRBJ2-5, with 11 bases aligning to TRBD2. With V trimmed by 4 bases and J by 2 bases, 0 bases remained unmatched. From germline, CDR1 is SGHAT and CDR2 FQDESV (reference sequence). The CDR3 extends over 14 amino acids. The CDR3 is CASSWTSGQETQYF. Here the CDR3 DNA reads TGTGCCAGCAGCTGGACTAGCGGGCAAGAGACCCAGTACTTC.

In nucleotides, the CDR3 is TGTGCCACCCGGCGGCTCCATATCGGTGAAGCTTTCTTT. This gives the protein CATRRLHIGEAFF. The V call is TRBV6-5, the J call TRBJ1-1, with D uncertain. The CDR3 is made up of 13 amino acids. Germline-derived CDR1 and CDR2 are MNHEY and SVGAGI. Trimming removed 10 bases from V and 7 bases from J, with 19 bases in between.

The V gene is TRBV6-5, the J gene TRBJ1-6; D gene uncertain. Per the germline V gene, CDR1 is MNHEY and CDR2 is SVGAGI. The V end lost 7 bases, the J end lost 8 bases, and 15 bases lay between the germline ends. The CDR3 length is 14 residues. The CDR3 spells CASTGLLRDSPLHF. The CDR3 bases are TGTGCCAGCACCGGACTCCTACGTGATTCACCCCTCCACTTT.

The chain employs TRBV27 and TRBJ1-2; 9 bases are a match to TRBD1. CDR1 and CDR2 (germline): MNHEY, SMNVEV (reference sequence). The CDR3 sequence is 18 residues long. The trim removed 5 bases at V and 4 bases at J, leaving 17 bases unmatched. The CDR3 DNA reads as TGTGCCAGCAGTCCCGATCATCCGGGACAGGGCGGTATCTATGGCTACACCTTC. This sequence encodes CASSPDHPGQGGIYGYTF.

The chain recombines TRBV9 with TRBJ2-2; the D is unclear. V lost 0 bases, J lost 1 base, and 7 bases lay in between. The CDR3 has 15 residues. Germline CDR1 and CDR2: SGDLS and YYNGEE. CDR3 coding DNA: TGTGCCAGCAGCGTAGTGCCGGGGAACACCGGGGAGCTGTTTTTT. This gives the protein CASSVVPGNTGELFF.

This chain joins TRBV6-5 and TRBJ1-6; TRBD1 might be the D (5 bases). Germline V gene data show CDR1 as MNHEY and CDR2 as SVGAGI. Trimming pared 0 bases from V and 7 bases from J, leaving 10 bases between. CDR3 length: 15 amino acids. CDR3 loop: CASSYSNPGNSPLHF. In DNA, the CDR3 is TGTGCCAGCAGTTACTCGAATCCAGGGAATTCACCCCTCCACTTT.

For the CDR3, the DNA is TGTGCCAGCACGCGCCCCGGCACAGATACGCAGTATTTT. Translating gives CASTRPGTDTQYF. The genes are TRBV6-5 and TRBJ2-3, with D hard to call. Trimming stripped 7 bases from V and 1 base from J, with 9 bases between. This CDR3 has 13 amino acids. Germline V CDR1 and CDR2: MNHEY, SVGAGI.

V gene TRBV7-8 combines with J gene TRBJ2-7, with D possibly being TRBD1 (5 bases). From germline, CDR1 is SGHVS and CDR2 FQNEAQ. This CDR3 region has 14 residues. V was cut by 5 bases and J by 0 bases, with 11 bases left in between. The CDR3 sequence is CASSPRQSSYEQYF. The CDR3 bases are TGTGCCAGCAGCCCTCGACAGAGCTCCTACGAGCAGTACTTC.

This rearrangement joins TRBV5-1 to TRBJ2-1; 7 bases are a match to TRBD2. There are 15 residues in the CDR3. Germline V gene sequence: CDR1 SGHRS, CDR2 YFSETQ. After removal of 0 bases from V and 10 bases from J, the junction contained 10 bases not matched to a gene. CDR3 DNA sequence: TGCGCCAGCAGCTTGGCCGGGGGACTAAAATTAGAGCAGTTCTTC. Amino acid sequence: CASSLAGGLKLEQFF.

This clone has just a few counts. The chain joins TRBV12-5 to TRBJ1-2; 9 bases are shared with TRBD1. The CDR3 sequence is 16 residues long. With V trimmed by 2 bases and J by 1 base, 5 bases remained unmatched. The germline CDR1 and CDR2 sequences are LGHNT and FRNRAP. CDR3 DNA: TGTGCTAGTGGTTTGCTCCCGGACAGGGGTAACTATGGCTACACCTTC. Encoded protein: CASGLLPDRGNYGYTF.

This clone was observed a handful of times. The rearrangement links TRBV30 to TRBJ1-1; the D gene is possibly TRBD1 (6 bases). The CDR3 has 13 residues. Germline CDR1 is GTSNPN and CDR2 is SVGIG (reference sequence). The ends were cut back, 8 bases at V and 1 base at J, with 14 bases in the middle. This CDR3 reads CAHRRGANTEAFF. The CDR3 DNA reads TGTGCCCATCGACGGGGGGCGAACACTGAAGCTTTCTTT.

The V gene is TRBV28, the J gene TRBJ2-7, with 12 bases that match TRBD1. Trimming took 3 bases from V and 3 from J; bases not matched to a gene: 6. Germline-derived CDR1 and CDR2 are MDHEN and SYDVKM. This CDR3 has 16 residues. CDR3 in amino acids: CASSLGGQGAFYEQYF. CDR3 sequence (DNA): TGTGCCAGCAGTTTGGGGGGACAGGGGGCCTTCTACGAGCAGTACTTC.

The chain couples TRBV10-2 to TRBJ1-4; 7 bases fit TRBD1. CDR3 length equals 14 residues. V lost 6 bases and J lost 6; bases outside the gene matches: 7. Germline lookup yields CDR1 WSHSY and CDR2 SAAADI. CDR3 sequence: CASRPDRAHEKLFF. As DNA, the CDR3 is TGCGCCAGCAGGCCAGACAGGGCCCATGAAAAACTGTTTTTT.

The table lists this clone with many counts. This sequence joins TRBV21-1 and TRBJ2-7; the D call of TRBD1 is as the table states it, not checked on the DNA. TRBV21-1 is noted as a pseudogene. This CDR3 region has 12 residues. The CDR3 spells CASSTKIYEQYF. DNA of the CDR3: TGTGCCAGCAGCACCAAAATCTACGAGCAGTACTTC.

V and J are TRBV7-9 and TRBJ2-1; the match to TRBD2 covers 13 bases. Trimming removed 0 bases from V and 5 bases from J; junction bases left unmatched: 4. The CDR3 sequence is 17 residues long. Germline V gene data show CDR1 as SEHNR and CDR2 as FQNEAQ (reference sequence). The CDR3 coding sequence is TGTGCCAGCAGCTTAGCCTCCGGGACTAGCGGGGACAATGAGCAGTTCTTC. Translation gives CASSLASGTSGDNEQFF.

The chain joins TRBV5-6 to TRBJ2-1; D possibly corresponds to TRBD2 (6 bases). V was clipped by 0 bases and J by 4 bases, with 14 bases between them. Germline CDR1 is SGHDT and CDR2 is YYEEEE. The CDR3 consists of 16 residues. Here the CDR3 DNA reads TGTGCCAGCAGCTTGGGGCTGCGGGGAGCATACAATGAGCAGTTCTTC. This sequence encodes CASSLGLRGAYNEQFF.